This TCR beta chain was obtained from a study of shared clonotypes between healthy human individuals. The germline V gene has CDR1 LNHDA and CDR2 SQIVND (reference sequence). Trimming stripped 1 base from V and 3 bases from J, with 6 bases between. CDR3 size: 13 residues. Clones were sequenced by immunoSEQ multiplex PCR, and TCRdb holds only the in-frame ones, with some missing. This table holds some 2 million clones, approximately 95% found once. Material for sequencing was naive CD4+ T cells sorted from blood. Subset meaning: CD45RA+ positively selected. V gene TRBV19 combines with J gene TRBJ1-2; TRBD1 is a possible D gene (5 bases). The sequence derives from a man younger than 35 in good health. The CDR3 reads CASSIATDYGYTF. In DNA form, the CDR3 reads TGTGCCAGTAGTATAGCGACAGACTATGGCTACACCTTC.